This TCR beta chain appears in the sequencing data of a study of OX40 agonist ivuxolimab in advanced cancers. The CDR3 length is 14 residues. CDR1 PRHDT and CDR2 FYEKMQ come from the germline V gene (reference sequence). V was clipped by 5 bases and J by 4 bases; unmatched bases: 4. Sequencing used immunoSEQ multiplex PCR; TCRdb keeps in-frame clones, though not all of them. The sample holds tens of thousands of clones, about 91% seen once. This specimen was CD4+ or CD8+ T cells sorted from blood, taken in a trial of the OX40 agonist ivuxolimab. The chain links TRBV13 to TRBJ2-7; 11 nucleotides line up with TRBD2. The origin of this receptor is an adult with an advanced solid tumor such as melanoma, head and neck, liver or kidney cancer. CDR3 nucleotide sequence: TGTGCCAGCAGCCAGGGACTAGCGGTGTACGAGCAGTACTTC. Its translation is CASSQGLAVYEQYF.